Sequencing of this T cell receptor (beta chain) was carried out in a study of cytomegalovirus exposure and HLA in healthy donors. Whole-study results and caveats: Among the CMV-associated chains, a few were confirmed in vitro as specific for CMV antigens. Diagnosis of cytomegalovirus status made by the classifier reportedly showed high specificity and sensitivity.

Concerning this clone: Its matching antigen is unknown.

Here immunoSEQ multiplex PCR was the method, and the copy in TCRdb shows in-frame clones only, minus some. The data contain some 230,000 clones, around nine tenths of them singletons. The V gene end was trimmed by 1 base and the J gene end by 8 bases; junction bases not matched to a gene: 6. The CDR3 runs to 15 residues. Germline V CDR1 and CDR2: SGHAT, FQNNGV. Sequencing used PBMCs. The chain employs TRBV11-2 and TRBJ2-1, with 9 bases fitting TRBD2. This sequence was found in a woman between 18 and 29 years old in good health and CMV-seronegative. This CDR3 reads CASSLAGLAFHEQFF. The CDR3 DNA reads TGTGCCAGCAGCTTAGCGGGACTAGCTTTCCATGAGCAGTTCTTC.